The 8 T cell receptor beta chains listed next were all sequenced from one sample in a study of blood T cell repertoires in COVID-19. Repertoires were generated with immunoSEQ multiplex PCR, while TCRdb's copy carries only in-frame clones and drops some. Of roughly 200,000 clones listed, around 89% are singletons. The material sequenced was PBMCs or T cells enriched from blood (not recorded which). The receptors shown here come from a young woman who had recovered from COVID-19.

The chain recombines TRBV6-2 or TRBV6-3 with TRBJ2-2; no clear D. Deletions cut 6 bases from V and 3 bases from J, with 11 bases between. Germline CDR1 and CDR2: MNHEY and SVGEGT. The CDR3 runs 14 residues. The CDR3 DNA follows: TGTGCCAGCAGCTCCGGGTCGGACACCGGGGAGCTGTTTTTT. Its translation: CASSSGSDTGELFF.

The chain joins TRBV19 to TRBJ2-6; TRBD2 might be the D (6 bases). Germline V lookup: CDR1 LNHDA, CDR2 SQIVND (reference sequence). Between the trimmed V and J ends, which lost 7 bases and 1 base, there was a span of 17 bases. CDR3 length: 17 amino acids. CDR3 nucleotide sequence: TGTGCCAGTACCGGACTTTTCGGGGGTTCTGGGGCCAACGTCCTGACTTTC. Protein: CASTGLFGGSGANVLTF.

The chain uses TRBV5-4 and TRBJ1-1; the D is unclear. V was shortened by 1 base and J by 1 base, with 5 bases between the two germline ends. CDR1 and CDR2 from the germline V gene are SGHNT and YYREEE (reference sequence). This CDR3 has 13 amino acids. Written as DNA, the CDR3 is TGTGCCAGCAGCTTGTCCCGGAACACTGAAGCTTTCTTT. This sequence encodes CASSLSRNTEAFF. The entire variable domain, with the rest obtained from reference TRBV5-4 and TRBJ1-1, is as follows: ETGVTQSPTHLIKTRGQQVTLRCSSQSGHNTVSWYQQALGQGPQFIFQYYREEENGRGNFPPRFSGLQFPNYSSELNVNALELDDSALYLCASSLSRNTEAFFGQGTRLTVV.

This sequence joins TRBV7-9 and TRBJ1-1; 7 nucleotides match TRBD1. The ends lost 5 bases at V and 1 base at J; junction bases unmatched: 4. Germline CDR1 reads SEHNR; CDR2 reads FQNEAQ (reference sequence). The length of the CDR3 is 14 residues. CDR3 loop: CASSAGQANTEAFF. The CDR3 DNA is TGTGCCAGCAGCGCTGGACAGGCGAACACTGAAGCTTTCTTT.

This chain links TRBV2 with TRBJ1-1; D is unclear. Germline CDR1 is SNHLY and CDR2 is FYNNEI. Trimming shortened V by 10 bases and J by 7 bases, and 13 bases separated the two germline ends. The CDR3 has 11 residues. The CDR3 nucleotides read TGTGCCATTTTAAATTTAAATGAAGCTTTCTTT. This gives the protein CAILNLNEAFF. The full variable domain, its missing parts supplied by reference TRBV2 and TRBJ1-1, is EPEVTQTPSHQVTQMGQEVILRCVPISNHLYFYWYRQILGQKVEFLVSFYNNEISEKSEIFDDQFSVERPDGSNFTLKIRSTKLEDSAMYFCAILNLNEAFFGQGTRLTVV.

In its sample, this clone was seen once. The V gene is TRBV4-3, the J gene TRBJ1-1; 8 nucleotides align to TRBD1. The V gene's germline CDR1 is LGHNA and CDR2 YSLEER. The CDR3 totals 14 residues. The V segment lost 0 bases and the J segment 11 bases; nucleotides outside the gene matches: 8. CDR3 sequence: CASSQDQNRQGAFF. As DNA, the CDR3 is TGCGCCAGCAGCCAAGACCAAAACCGACAGGGGGCTTTCTTT.

The rearrangement uses TRBV9 and TRBJ2-2; the D is unclear. In germline, CDR1 is SGDLS, CDR2 YYNGEE. This CDR3 spans 15 amino acids. V was cut by 4 bases and J by 2 bases, with 12 bases left in between. The DNA of the CDR3 is TGTGCCAGCAGCCCCTTTGGGCTTAACACCGGGGAGCTGTTTTTT. It translates to CASSPFGLNTGELFF.

The chain joins TRBV6-5 to TRBJ2-7; perhaps TRBD1 as D (5 bases). CDR1 and CDR2 from the germline V gene are MNHEY and SVGAGI. Trimming cost V 5 bases and J 0 bases, with 11 bases left between them. CDR3 length: 14 amino acids. The CDR3 nucleotides are TGTGCCAGCAGTCACCCCGACAGCTCCTACGAGCAGTACTTC. Protein: CASSHPDSSYEQYF.